This T cell receptor (beta chain) was identified in a study of shared clonotypes between healthy human individuals. About this clone: Its antigen is unidentified.

The protocol was immunoSEQ multiplex PCR, while the TCRdb copy is restricted to in-frame clones and leaves out a portion. This sample yields more than 400,000 clones, of which approximately 81% are seen a single time; about 13% belongs to the top ten. The V end lost 5 bases, the J end lost 6 bases, and 11 bases lay between the germline ends. This CDR3 has 11 residues. From germline, CDR1 is GTSNPN and CDR2 SVGIG (reference sequence). General study results and limits: There were few donors, and this limited the genetic and exposure-history diversity represented. Sampling covered blood only; tissue repertoires likely differ.

Some 90 million PBMCs were counted before genomic DNA extraction. The gene calls are TRBV30 and TRBJ2-7; no definite D call. This clonotype originated in a woman aged 40 to 50 in good health. Some clones in this sample may be carry-over from other donors' samples. The material sequenced was PBMCs. This CDR3 reads CAWASFGEQYF. CDR3 bases: TGTGCCTGGGCCTCCTTTGGCGAGCAGTACTTC.